This T cell receptor beta chain was sequenced in a study of blood T cell repertoires in COVID-19. About the study: The United States, Italy and Spain were the sources of the acute and convalescent COVID-19 samples. PBMCs, B-cell-depleted T cells, or T cells provided the cDNA or gDNA that made up the material.

Recruited during active infection, patients (from Seattle) were subsequently followed longitudinally. Source study methods: Reference gene primer amplification gave estimated nucleated cell counts. TCRdb keeps only in-frame clones here, not all; method: immunoSEQ multiplex PCR. V and J calls and clone size follow that table, whereas D and trimming were derived from the DNA. The repertoire consists of a few hundred thousand clones, with around 90% occurring once and the leading ten covering roughly 4.9%. V dropped 3 bases and J dropped 3 bases, with 8 bases sitting between them. This CDR3 comprises 14 residues. Germline-derived CDR1 and CDR2 are MDHEN and SYDVKM.

The V gene is TRBV28, the J gene TRBJ2-2, with D possibly TRBD1 on 5 matching bases. The receptor's source is a woman in her sixties or seventies with COVID-19, enrolled during active disease. Material: peripheral blood. The CDR3 nucleotides read TGTGCCAGCAGTTTCCGACAGTACACCGGGGAGCTGTTTTTT. Amino acid sequence: CASSFRQYTGELFF.